One sample yielded the 6 T cell receptor beta chains listed below, sequenced in a study of T cells after yellow fever vaccination. Each CDR3 protein gets one entry after TCRdb re-called the 5' RACE reads with MiXCR. The sample has 100,000 to 150,000 distinct CDR3 sequences, almost 9% seen once; the top ten hold almost 40%. The source material was CD8+ T cells sorted from PBMCs, sampled on the day of the yellow fever booster vaccination. The receptor source for this set is a man aged 18 to 35 who received the YFV17D yellow fever vaccine.

This clonotype has just a few counts. This chain links TRBV2 with TRBJ2-7, with 9 bases aligning to TRBD1. V was clipped by 3 bases and J by 5 bases; unmatched bases: 11. The germline V gene has CDR1 SNHLY and CDR2 FYNNEI. The CDR3 contains 16 residues. The CDR3 protein is CASSDTSGTGNHEQYF. CDR3 nucleotides: TGTGCCAGCAGTGATACCTCCGGGACAGGGAACCACGAGCAGTACTTC.

This clonotype came up many times. V and J are TRBV5-1 and TRBJ2-3; D ambiguous. The germline V gene has CDR1 SGHRS and CDR2 YFSETQ. This CDR3 region has 16 residues. The germline V and J ends were trimmed by 4 bases and 0 bases, with 15 bases remaining between them. CDR3 amino acids: CASSPLLLLSTDTQYF. Written as DNA, the CDR3 is TGCGCCAGCAGCCCTCTACTACTCCTCAGCACAGATACGCAGTATTTT.

This sequence joins TRBV27 and TRBJ1-1; possible D gene TRBD1, 6 bases. With 4 bases removed from V and 4 bases from J, the gap between germline ends came to 13 bases. CDR1 is MNHEY, CDR2 SMNVEV, per germline (reference sequence). This CDR3 is built from 14 residues. CDR3 DNA: TGTGCCAGCAGTTCCCGGGGGCCAAGCACTGAAGCTTTCTTT. It yields the protein CASSSRGPSTEAFF.

The V call is TRBV4-3, the J call TRBJ2-1; D is tentatively TRBD1 or TRBD2 (6 bases each). Germline V lookup: CDR1 LGHNA, CDR2 YSLEER. This CDR3 is 15 amino acids long. V was trimmed by 0 bases and J by 15 bases, leaving 21 bases between them. CDR3 residues: CASSQDWGLGGAWFF. The CDR3, as DNA: TGCGCCAGCAGCCAAGATTGGGGGCTCGGGGGTGCCTGGTTCTTC.

CDR3 coding DNA: TGCGCCAGCAGCCGGGGACTAGCGGGAGACCAAGAGACCCAGTACTTC. Its translation: CASSRGLAGDQETQYF. The chain links TRBV5-1 to TRBJ2-5, with TRBD2 identical over 14 bases. The germline CDR1 and CDR2 sequences are SGHRS and YFSETQ. There are 16 residues in the CDR3. The ends lost 4 bases at V and 0 bases at J; junction bases unmatched: 2.

V is TRBV7-9 and J is TRBJ2-3; a weak D match, TRBD2 (6 bases). Germline CDR1 is SEHNR and CDR2 is FQNEAQ (reference sequence). CDR3 length: 15 amino acids. Deletions cut 6 bases from V and 2 bases from J, with 15 bases between. In nucleotides, the CDR3 is TGTGCCAGCAGTTACGGGACTCTCAACACAGATACGCAGTATTTT. This sequence encodes CASSYGTLNTDTQYF. Full variable domain (rest looked up from reference TRBV7-9 and TRBJ2-3): DTGVSQNPRHKITKRGQNVTFRCDPISEHNRLYWYRQTLGQGPEFLTYFQNEAQLEKSRLLSDRFSAERPKGSFSTLEIQRTEQGDSAMYLCASSYGTLNTDTQYFGPGTRLTVL.